This T cell receptor beta chain was sequenced for a study of CD8+ T cells in alopecia areata. Study information: Severity of treated patients was scored by affected scalp percentage. Study-wide findings and caveats: Since there was just one nonresponder, nobody can yet say how baseline CD8+ expansion ties to response. Scalp and blood retained many expanded lesional clones during tofacitinib.

In the case of this clone: The antigen is not known.

Once RNA had been extracted, it was reverse transcribed into cDNA to act as the sequencing template. The repertoire was sequenced with immunoSEQ multiplex PCR; TCRdb's copy has only in-frame clones and lacks some. The sample holds some 190,000 clones, more than 55% seen once. Treatment of the sample: oral pan-JAK inhibitor, 5-10 mg twice daily. Alopecia areata patients provided lesional scalp punch biopsies and peripheral blood, both collected for the study. The CDR3 sequence is 12 residues long. V dropped 5 bases and J dropped 6 bases, with 8 bases sitting between them. Germline V gene data show CDR1 as MNHEY and CDR2 as SVGAGI.

This specimen consisted of CD4+ T cells sorted from blood, obtained at week 4, from a patient treated with tofacitinib. This receptor was taken from a human donor with alopecia areata. The V call is TRBV6-5, the J call TRBJ2-1; D call uncertain. The CDR3 here is CASSRAGNEQFF. The CDR3, as DNA: TGTGCCAGCAGTCGGGCCGGCAATGAGCAGTTCTTC.